The 9 T cell receptor beta chains below were found in one sample sequenced in a study of shared clonotypes between healthy human individuals. Produced via immunoSEQ multiplex PCR; TCRdb's table is partial and in-frame only. The table records approximately 640,000 clones, 90% of them present only once. Sequencing used memory CD8+ T cells from PBMCs. Subset here: CD45RO+ cells pooled with CCR7-negative TemRA cells. The receptors derive from a young man in good health. Some clones in this sample may be carry-over from other donors' samples.

This clone was recorded a few times. The chain combines TRBV9 with TRBJ1-2; the D gene is possibly TRBD1 (5 bases). This CDR3 has 15 residues. Germline-derived CDR1 and CDR2 are SGDLS and YYNGEE. Trimming stripped 1 base from V and 3 bases from J, with 13 bases between. CDR3 loop: CASSVWGTGDYGYTF. In nucleotides, the CDR3 is TGTGCCAGCAGCGTATGGGGAACGGGGGACTATGGCTACACCTTC. The full variable domain, with the rest looked up from reference TRBV9 and TRBJ1-2, is DSGVTQTPKHLITATGQRVTLRCSPRSGDLSVYWYQQSLDQGLQFLIQYYNGEERAKGNILERFSAQQFPDLHSELNLSSLELGDSALYFCASSVWGTGDYGYTFGSGTRLTVV.

The chain employs TRBV25-1 and TRBJ2-1; the D call may be TRBD1 or TRBD2 (5 bases each). V lost 4 bases, J lost 6 bases, and 16 bases lay in between. This CDR3 has 15 residues. Germline loops: CDR1 MGHDK, CDR2 SYGVNS. CDR3 nucleotide sequence: TGTGCCAGCAGTGTCGGGGCCCCGGGCATCAATGAGCAGTTCTTC. Protein product: CASSVGAPGINEQFF.

The CDR3 sequence is CASSQAPGRGGRGYTF. The CDR3 DNA sequence: TGCGCCAGCAGCCAAGCTCCAGGCAGGGGGGGACGGGGCTACACCTTC. J is TRBJ1-2 and V is TRBV4-1, with TRBD1 matching 7 bases. The trim removed 1 base at V and 8 bases at J, leaving 13 bases unmatched. Per the germline V gene, CDR1 is MGHRA and CDR2 is YSYEKL. The CDR3 covers 16 residues.

The J gene is TRBJ1-5, the V gene TRBV12-5, with D tentatively TRBD1 (5 bases). Germline V lookup: CDR1 LGHNT, CDR2 FRNRAP. There are 13 residues in the CDR3. V shed 4 bases and J shed 3 bases, with 7 bases lying between them. CDR3 amino acids: CASGWGTNQPQHF. DNA of the CDR3: TGTGCTAGTGGTTGGGGGACCAATCAGCCCCAGCATTTT.

This chain joins TRBV7-9 and TRBJ1-2, with 7 positions matching TRBD1. Germline V gene data show CDR1 as SEHNR and CDR2 as FQNEAQ (reference sequence). V shed 5 bases, J shed 8 bases, and the junction held 11 bases outside the gene matches. CDR3 length equals 14 residues. Written as DNA, the CDR3 is TGTGCCAGCAGCCGCACGGGACAGCAGAGAGGCTACACCTTC. Its protein product is CASSRTGQQRGYTF.

This chain links TRBV5-5 with TRBJ1-1; 8 nucleotides agree with TRBD1. CDR1 and CDR2 (germline): SGHKS, YYEKEE (reference sequence). The V and J ends lost 5 bases and 6 bases, in that order; junction bases with no gene match: 9. This CDR3 contains 14 residues. CDR3 DNA sequence: TGTGCCAGCAGTTCAATGGACAGGGTCCCTGAAGCTTTCTTT. This gives the protein CASSSMDRVPEAFF.

V is TRBV27 and J is TRBJ1-4; TRBD1 might be the D (5 bases). V lost 5 bases, J lost 8 bases, and 18 bases lay in between. The CDR3 runs to 15 residues. CDR1 is MNHEY and CDR2 is SMNVEV in the germline V gene (reference sequence). CDR3: CASSPSDGSGEKLFF. Here the CDR3 DNA reads TGTGCCAGCAGTCCGTCGGACGGATCAGGGGAAAAACTGTTTTTT.

The chain uses TRBV12-1 and TRBJ2-7; no DNA check was done on the table's D call, TRBD2. TRBV12-1 is noted as a pseudogene. CDR3 size: 14 residues. The CDR3 DNA sequence: TGTGCCAGCAGCTGGGGACTAGTTACCTACGAGCAGTACTTC. Translation gives CASSWGLVTYEQYF.

Points on this clone: Other nucleotide sequences in the sample specify the same CDR3. The chain employs TRBV28 and TRBJ2-7, with unresolved D. Between the trimmed V and J ends, which lost 3 bases and 4 bases, there was a span of 7 bases. The V gene's germline CDR1 is MDHEN and CDR2 SYDVKM. The CDR3 is made up of 12 amino acids. CDR3 residues: CASSFLGYEQYF. The CDR3 DNA reads TGTGCCAGCAGTTTCCTCGGATACGAGCAGTACTTC.